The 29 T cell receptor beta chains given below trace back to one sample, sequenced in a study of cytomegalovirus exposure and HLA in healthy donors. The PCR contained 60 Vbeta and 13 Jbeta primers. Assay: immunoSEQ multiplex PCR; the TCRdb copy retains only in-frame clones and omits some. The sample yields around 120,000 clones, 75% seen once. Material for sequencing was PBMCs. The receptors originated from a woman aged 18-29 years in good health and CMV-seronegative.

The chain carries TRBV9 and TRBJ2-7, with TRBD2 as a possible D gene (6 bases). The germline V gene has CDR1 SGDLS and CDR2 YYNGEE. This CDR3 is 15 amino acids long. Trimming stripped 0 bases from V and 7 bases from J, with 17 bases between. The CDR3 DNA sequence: TGTGCCAGCAGCGTAGACTCGGGCGGGGATCGGGAGCAGTACTTC. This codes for CASSVDSGGDREQYF. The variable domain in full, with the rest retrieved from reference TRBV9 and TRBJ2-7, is DSGVTQTPKHLITATGQRVTLRCSPRSGDLSVYWYQQSLDQGLQFLIQYYNGEERAKGNILERFSAQQFPDLHSELNLSSLELGDSALYFCASSVDSGGDREQYFGPGTRLTVT.

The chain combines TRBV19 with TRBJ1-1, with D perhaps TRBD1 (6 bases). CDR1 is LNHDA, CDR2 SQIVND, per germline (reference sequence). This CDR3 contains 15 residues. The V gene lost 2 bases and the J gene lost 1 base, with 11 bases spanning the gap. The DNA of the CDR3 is TGTGCCAGTAGTATATTTGGGGGGGCGAACACTGAAGCTTTCTTT. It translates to CASSIFGGANTEAFF.

The CDR3 here is CSVGEGGGIDGQPQHF. The CDR3 nucleotides are TGCAGCGTGGGGGAAGGAGGGGGCATAGATGGACAGCCCCAGCATTTT. The chain recombines TRBV29-1 with TRBJ1-5; 7 bases align to TRBD1. Trimming removed 6 bases from V and 7 bases from J; junction bases left unmatched: 18. The CDR3 runs to 16 residues. The germline CDR1 and CDR2 sequences are SQVTM and ANQGSEA.

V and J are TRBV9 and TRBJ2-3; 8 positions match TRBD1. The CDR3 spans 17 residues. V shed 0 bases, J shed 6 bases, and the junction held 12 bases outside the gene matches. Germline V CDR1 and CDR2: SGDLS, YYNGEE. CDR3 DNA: TGTGCCAGCAGCGTAGGCAGGGGGCCCCGTATTGCCGATACGCAGTATTTT. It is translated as CASSVGRGPRIADTQYF.

The CDR3 DNA is TGTGCCAGCAGTCTCGGTATTTCACAGTTCTTT. This encodes CASSLGISQFF. The chain joins TRBV6-5 to TRBJ1-1; D remains unclear. V was pared by 5 bases and J by 14 bases, with 15 bases between. The CDR3 has 11 residues. Germline assignment: CDR1 MNHEY and CDR2 SVGAGI.

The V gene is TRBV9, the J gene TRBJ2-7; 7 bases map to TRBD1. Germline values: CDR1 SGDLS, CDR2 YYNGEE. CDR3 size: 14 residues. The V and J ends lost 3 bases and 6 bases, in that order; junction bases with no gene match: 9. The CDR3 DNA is TGTGCCAGCAGCGCGCAGGACAGGCTCTCCGAGCAGTACTTC. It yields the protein CASSAQDRLSEQYF.

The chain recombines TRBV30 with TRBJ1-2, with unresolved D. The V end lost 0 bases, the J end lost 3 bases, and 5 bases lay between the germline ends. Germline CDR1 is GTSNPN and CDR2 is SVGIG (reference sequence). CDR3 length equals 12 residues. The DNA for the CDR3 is TGTGCCTGGAGTGTGGGCTACTATGGCTACACCTTC. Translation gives CAWSVGYYGYTF. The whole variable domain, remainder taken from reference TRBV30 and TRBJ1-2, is SQTIHQWPATLVQPVGSPLSLECTVEGTSNPNLYWYRQAAGRGLQLLFYSVGIGQISSEVPQNLSASRPQDRQFILSSKKLLLSDSGFYLCAWSVGYYGYTFGSGTRLTVV.

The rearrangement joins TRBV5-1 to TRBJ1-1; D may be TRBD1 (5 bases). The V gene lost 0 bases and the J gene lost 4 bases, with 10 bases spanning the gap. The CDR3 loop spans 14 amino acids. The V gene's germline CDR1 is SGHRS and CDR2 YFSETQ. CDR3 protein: CASSLARGGTEAFF. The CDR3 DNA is TGCGCCAGCAGCTTGGCTAGGGGTGGCACTGAAGCTTTCTTT.

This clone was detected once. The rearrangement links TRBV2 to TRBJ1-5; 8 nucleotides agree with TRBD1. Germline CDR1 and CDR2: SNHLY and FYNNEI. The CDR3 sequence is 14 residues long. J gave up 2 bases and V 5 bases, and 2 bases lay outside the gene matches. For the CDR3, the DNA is TGTGCCAGCAGTCTGACAGGGGGCAATCAGCCCCAGCATTTT. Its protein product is CASSLTGGNQPQHF.

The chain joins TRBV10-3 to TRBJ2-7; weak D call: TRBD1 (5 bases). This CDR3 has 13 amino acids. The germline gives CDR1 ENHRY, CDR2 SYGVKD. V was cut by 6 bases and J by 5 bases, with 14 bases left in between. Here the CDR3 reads CAIRTVLDDEQYF. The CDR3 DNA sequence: TGTGCCATCAGGACAGTGCTGGACGACGAGCAGTACTTC.

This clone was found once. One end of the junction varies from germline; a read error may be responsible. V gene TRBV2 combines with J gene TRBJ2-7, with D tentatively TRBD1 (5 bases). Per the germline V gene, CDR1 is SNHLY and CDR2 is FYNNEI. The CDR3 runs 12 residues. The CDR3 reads CAGRQSIDEQYF. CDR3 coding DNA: TGTGCCGGCAGACAGAGTATCGACGAGCAGTACTTC. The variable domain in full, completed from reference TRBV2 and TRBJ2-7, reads EPEVTQTPSHQVTQMGQEVILRCVPISNHLYFYWYRQILGQKVEFLVSFYNNEISEKSEIFDDQFSVERPDGSNFTLKIRSTKLEDSAMYFCAGRQSIDEQYFGPGTRLTVT.

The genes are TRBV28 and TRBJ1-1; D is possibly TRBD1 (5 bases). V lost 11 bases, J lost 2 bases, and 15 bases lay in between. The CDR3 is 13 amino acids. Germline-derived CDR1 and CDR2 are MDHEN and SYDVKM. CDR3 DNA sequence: TGTGCCGGAAGGGGCAGGGCCAACACTGAAGCTTTCTTT. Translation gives CAGRGRANTEAFF.

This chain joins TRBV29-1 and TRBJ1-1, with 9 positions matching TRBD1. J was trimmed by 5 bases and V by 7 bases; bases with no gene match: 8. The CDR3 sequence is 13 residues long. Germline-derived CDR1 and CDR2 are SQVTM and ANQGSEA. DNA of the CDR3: TGCAGCGCAAGGGACAGGGAAGGTACTGAAGCTTTCTTT. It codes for CSARDREGTEAFF.

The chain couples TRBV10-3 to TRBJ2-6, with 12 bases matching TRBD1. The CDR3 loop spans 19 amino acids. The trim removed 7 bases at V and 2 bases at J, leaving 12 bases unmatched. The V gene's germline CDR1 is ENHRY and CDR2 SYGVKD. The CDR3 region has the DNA TGTGCCATCAAGGCCAATTCGGGACAGGGGGCGCCTGGGGCCAACGTCCTGACTTTC. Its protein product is CAIKANSGQGAPGANVLTF.

The CDR3 here is CASSWARGGPETQYF. The DNA for the CDR3 is TGCGCCAGCAGCTGGGCGCGGGGGGGCCCTGAGACCCAGTACTTC. V and J are TRBV5-1 and TRBJ2-5; 9 bases map to TRBD2. Germline-derived CDR1 and CDR2 are SGHRS and YFSETQ. The CDR3 is 15 residues long. V was pared by 3 bases and J by 5 bases, with 8 bases of the junction left unmatched.

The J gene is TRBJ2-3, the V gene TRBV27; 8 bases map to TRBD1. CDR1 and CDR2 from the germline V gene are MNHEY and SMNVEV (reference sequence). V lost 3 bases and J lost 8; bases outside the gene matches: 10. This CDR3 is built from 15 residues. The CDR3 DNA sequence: TGTGCCAGCAGTTTTTTTGCAGGGGGCGAAGGTACGCAGTATTTT. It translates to CASSFFAGGEGTQYF.

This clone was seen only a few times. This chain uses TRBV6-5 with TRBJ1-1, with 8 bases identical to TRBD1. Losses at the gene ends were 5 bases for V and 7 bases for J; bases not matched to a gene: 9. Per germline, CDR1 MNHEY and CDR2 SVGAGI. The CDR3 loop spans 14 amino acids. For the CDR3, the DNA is TGTGCCAGCAGTCATACAGGGGGAGGCGGTGAAGCTTTCTTT. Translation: CASSHTGGGGEAFF.

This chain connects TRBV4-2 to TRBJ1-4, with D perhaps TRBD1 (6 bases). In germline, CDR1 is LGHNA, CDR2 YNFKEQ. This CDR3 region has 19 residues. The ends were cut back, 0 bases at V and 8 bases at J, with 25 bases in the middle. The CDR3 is CASSQDKFGGAGESEKLFF. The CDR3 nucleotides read TGTGCCAGCAGCCAAGATAAATTTGGGGGCGCCGGAGAGAGCGAAAAACTGTTTTTT.

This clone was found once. The CDR3 sequence is CASSEPASRETQYF. CDR3 DNA sequence: TGTGCCAGCAGTGAACCAGCATCGCGGGAGACCCAGTACTTC. The genes are TRBV2 and TRBJ2-5; D uncertain. V shed 2 bases and J shed 5 bases, with 12 bases lying between them. This CDR3 comprises 14 residues. CDR1 SNHLY and CDR2 FYNNEI come from the germline V gene.

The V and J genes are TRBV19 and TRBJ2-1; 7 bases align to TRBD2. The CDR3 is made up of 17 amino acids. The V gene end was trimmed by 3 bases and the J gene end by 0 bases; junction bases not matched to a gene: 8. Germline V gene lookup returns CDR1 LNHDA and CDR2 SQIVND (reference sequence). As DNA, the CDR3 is TGTGCCAGTAGTATTGGACGGGGGGACGCCTCCTACAATGAGCAGTTCTTC. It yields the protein CASSIGRGDASYNEQFF.

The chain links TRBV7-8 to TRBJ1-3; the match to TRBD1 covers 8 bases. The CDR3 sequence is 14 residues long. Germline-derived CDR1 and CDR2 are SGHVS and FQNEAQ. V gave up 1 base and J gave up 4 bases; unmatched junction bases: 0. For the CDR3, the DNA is TGTGCCAGCAGCTTAGGGACAGGGGGAAACACCATATATTTT. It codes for CASSLGTGGNTIYF. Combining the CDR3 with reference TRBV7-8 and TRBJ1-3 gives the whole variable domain GAGVSQSPRYKVAKRGQDVALRCDPISGHVSLFWYQQALGQGPEFLTYFQNEAQLDKSGLPSDRFFAERPEGSVSTLKIQRTQQEDSAVYLCASSLGTGGNTIYFGEGSWLTVV.

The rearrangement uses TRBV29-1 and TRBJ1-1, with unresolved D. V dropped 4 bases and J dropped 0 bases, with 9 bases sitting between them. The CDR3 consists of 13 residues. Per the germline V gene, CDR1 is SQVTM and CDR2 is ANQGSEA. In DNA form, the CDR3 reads TGCAGCGTTGTACGGGGTATGAACACTGAAGCTTTCTTT. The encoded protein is CSVVRGMNTEAFF.

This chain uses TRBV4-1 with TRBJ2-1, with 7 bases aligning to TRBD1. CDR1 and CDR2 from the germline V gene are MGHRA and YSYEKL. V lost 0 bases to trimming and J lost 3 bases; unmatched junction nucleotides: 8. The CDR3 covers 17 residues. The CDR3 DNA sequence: TGCGCCAGCAGCCAAGATCAAGGGGCAGGGGGCTACAATGAGCAGTTCTTC. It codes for CASSQDQGAGGYNEQFF.

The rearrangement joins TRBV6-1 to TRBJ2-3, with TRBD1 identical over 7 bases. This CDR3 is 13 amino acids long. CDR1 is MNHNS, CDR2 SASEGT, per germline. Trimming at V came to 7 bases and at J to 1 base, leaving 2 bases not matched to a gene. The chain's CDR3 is CASTGTGTDTQYF. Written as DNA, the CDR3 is TGTGCCAGCACCGGGACAGGCACAGATACGCAGTATTTT.

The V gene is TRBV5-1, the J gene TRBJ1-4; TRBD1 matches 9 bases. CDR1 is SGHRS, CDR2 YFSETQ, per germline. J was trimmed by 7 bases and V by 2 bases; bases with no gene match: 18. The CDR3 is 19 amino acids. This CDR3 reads CASSFFTGQGSSMSEKLFF. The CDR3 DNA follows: TGCGCCAGCAGCTTTTTTACGGGACAGGGCAGTTCGATGAGTGAAAAACTGTTTTTT.

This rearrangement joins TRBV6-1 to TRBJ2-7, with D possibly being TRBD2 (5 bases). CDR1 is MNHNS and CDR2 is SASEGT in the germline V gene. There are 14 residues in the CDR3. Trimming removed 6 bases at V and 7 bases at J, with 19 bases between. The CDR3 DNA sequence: TGTGCCAGCAGCCCCCTTGAGGGAGAAGGAGAGCAGTACTTC. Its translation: CASSPLEGEGEQYF.

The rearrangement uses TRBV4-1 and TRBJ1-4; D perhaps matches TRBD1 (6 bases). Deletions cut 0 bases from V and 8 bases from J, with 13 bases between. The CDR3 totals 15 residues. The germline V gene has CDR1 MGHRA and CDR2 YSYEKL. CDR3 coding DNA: TGCGCCAGCAGCCAAGATCAACAGGGAAACGAAAAACTGTTTTTT. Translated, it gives CASSQDQQGNEKLFF.

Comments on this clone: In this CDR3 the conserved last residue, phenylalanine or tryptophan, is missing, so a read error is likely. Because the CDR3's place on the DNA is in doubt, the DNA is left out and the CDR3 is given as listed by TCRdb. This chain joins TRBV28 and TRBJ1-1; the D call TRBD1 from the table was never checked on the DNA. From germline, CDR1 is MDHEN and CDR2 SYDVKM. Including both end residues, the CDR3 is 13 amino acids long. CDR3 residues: CASSELWDTEALV.

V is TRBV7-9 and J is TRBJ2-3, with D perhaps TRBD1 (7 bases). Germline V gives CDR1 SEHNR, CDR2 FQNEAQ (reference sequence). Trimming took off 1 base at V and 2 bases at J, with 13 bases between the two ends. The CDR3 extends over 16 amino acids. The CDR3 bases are TGTGCCAGCAGCTTAGACAGGGGAGGTAACACAGATACGCAGTATTTT. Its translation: CASSLDRGGNTDTQYF.